The 18 T cell receptor beta chains given below trace back to one sample, sequenced in a study of T cell repertoires in cytomegalovirus infection. A single record per CDR3 protein comes from TCRdb applying MiXCR to the reads. The sample has approximately 1,000,000 distinct CDR3 sequences, more than 25% seen once. Antigens of these TCRs are unknown. This material consisted of cultured CD8+ T cells from PBMCs, taken from culture after CMV antigen stimulation. The source is a human donor in good health (CMV status not recorded). Some clones in this sample may be carry-over from other donors' samples.

J is TRBJ2-1 and V is TRBV27; D might be TRBD1 or TRBD2, each matching 6 bases. The ends were cut back, 0 bases at V and 7 bases at J, with 13 bases in the middle. Germline V gives CDR1 MNHEY, CDR2 SMNVEV (reference sequence). CDR3 length: 15 amino acids. CDR3 in DNA: TGTGCCAGCAGTTTATCCGGAACAGGGAGGAATGAGCAGTTCTTC. Protein: CASSLSGTGRNEQFF.

V usage is TRBV4-1 and J usage is TRBJ1-4; a possible D gene is TRBD1 (5 bases). V lost 0 bases and J 7 bases, leaving 15 bases between the germline ends. The germline gives CDR1 MGHRA, CDR2 YSYEKL. This CDR3 has 16 residues. CDR3 sequence: CASSQEGGTEGEKLFF. CDR3 coding DNA: TGCGCCAGCAGCCAAGAAGGTGGGACTGAGGGTGAAAAACTGTTTTTT.

V gene TRBV19 combines with J gene TRBJ1-1; D unresolved. The germline V and J ends were trimmed by 11 bases and 1 base, with 14 bases remaining between them. There are 13 residues in the CDR3. CDR1 is LNHDA, CDR2 SQIVND, per germline (reference sequence). The CDR3 bases are TGTGCCTCCCGTTGGGTTGAGAACACTGAAGCTTTCTTT. Residues: CASRWVENTEAFF.

This clonotype was recorded a few times. The V gene is TRBV27, the J gene TRBJ1-4; 7 positions agree with TRBD1. Germline CDR1 reads MNHEY; CDR2 reads SMNVEV (reference sequence). The ends lost 5 bases at V and 4 bases at J; junction bases unmatched: 10. The CDR3 has 16 residues. The CDR3 sequence is CASSPHTGTVNEKLFF. As DNA, the CDR3 is TGTGCCAGCAGTCCCCACACCGGGACAGTTAATGAAAAACTGTTTTTT.

In DNA, the CDR3 is TGCAGTGCTAGAGATAAAGGACAGAACTATGGCTACACCTTC. This sequence encodes CSARDKGQNYGYTF. This chain links TRBV20-1 with TRBJ1-2; tentatively, D is TRBD1 (6 bases). Trimming pared 0 bases from V and 2 bases from J, leaving 10 bases between. CDR1 and CDR2 from the germline V gene are DFQATT and SNEGSKA (reference sequence). This CDR3 contains 14 residues.

CDR3 DNA sequence: TGCGCCAGCAGCTTGGTATTGGCGGAAGGCTACACCTTC. Translated, it gives CASSLVLAEGYTF. This chain connects TRBV5-1 to TRBJ1-2; D is uncertain. V lost 0 bases, J lost 8 bases, and 11 bases lay in between. CDR1 and CDR2 from the germline V gene are SGHRS and YFSETQ. CDR3 length: 13 amino acids.

The rearrangement links TRBV4-1 to TRBJ2-3; unclear D gene. CDR3 length: 13 amino acids. V was trimmed by 0 bases and J by 5 bases, leaving 6 bases between them. The germline V gene encodes CDR1 MGHRA and CDR2 YSYEKL. CDR3 sequence (DNA): TGCGCCAGCAGCCAAGAATCGGGAGATACGCAGTATTTT. Translation gives CASSQESGDTQYF.

The chain links TRBV3-1 to TRBJ1-2, with unresolved D. This CDR3 spans 16 amino acids. The germline V gene encodes CDR1 LGHDT and CDR2 YNNKEL (reference sequence). V was pared by 0 bases and J by 0 bases, with 11 bases between. CDR3 nucleotides: TGTGCCAGCAGCCAAGACGCAAGAGCTCCTAACTATGGCTACACCTTC. It codes for CASSQDARAPNYGYTF.

The chain carries TRBV28 and TRBJ2-5, with TRBD1 matching 10 bases. The V and J ends lost 4 bases and 1 base, in that order; junction bases with no gene match: 6. CDR3 length: 16 residues. Germline loops: CDR1 MDHEN, CDR2 SYDVKM. The CDR3 DNA reads as TGTGCCAGCAGTTCCCTGGACAGGGGGGCCCAAGAGACCCAGTACTTC. Translated: CASSSLDRGAQETQYF.

This clonotype was detected only a few times. The V and J genes are TRBV12-3 or TRBV12-4 and TRBJ2-5; D may be TRBD2 (5 bases). This CDR3 is built from 14 residues. V was pared by 4 bases and J by 1 base, with 10 bases between. CDR3 loop: CASSSPDSQETQYF. CDR3 DNA: TGTGCCAGCAGTTCCCCGGACTCCCAAGAGACCCAGTACTTC.

This clonotype was seen only a few times. The rearrangement joins TRBV27 to TRBJ2-1, with D perhaps given as TRBD1 or TRBD2 (6 bases each). The V gene's germline CDR1 is MNHEY and CDR2 SMNVEV (reference sequence). Trimming took off 2 bases at V and 6 bases at J, with 17 bases between the two ends. The CDR3 is made up of 16 amino acids. The CDR3, as DNA: TGTGCCAGCAGTTTAGGTGGGGGGCGGTTTACCAATGAGCAGTTCTTC. This codes for CASSLGGGRFTNEQFF.

The gene calls are TRBV20-1 and TRBJ2-3, with 7 bases that match TRBD2. The J segment lost 1 base and the V segment lost 6 bases, leaving 10 bases of the junction unmatched. CDR1 DFQATT and CDR2 SNEGSKA come from the germline V gene (reference sequence). The length of the CDR3 is 15 residues. For the CDR3, the DNA is TGCAGTGCACGGGACTACCCGTTAGGCACAGATACGCAGTATTTT. Protein: CSARDYPLGTDTQYF.

The chain employs TRBV28 and TRBJ2-2; TRBD1 aligns across 9 bases. V shed 11 bases, J shed 7 bases, and the junction held 5 bases outside the gene matches. Germline CDR1 is MDHEN and CDR2 is SYDVKM. The CDR3 extends over 12 amino acids. For the CDR3, the DNA is TGTGCCCTTGACAGGGGGGACGGGGAGCTGTTTTTT. This codes for CALDRGDGELFF.

This clonotype was recorded at least ten times. The chain is built from TRBV7-6 and TRBJ2-1, with 11 positions matching TRBD2. The germline V gene encodes CDR1 SGHVS and CDR2 FNYEAQ. The CDR3 covers 15 residues. V was pared by 3 bases and J by 6 bases, with 4 bases of the junction left unmatched. CDR3 nucleotides: TGTGCCAGCAGCTTTCTAGCGGGGGGCCCCAATGAGCAGTTCTTC. Its protein product is CASSFLAGGPNEQFF.

The chain links TRBV14 to TRBJ2-7; D is uncertain. CDR1 is SGHDN and CDR2 is FVKESK in the germline V gene. The CDR3 totals 14 residues. Trimming cost V 1 base and J 3 bases, with 10 bases left between them. The CDR3 loop is CASSQVNRYYEQYF. CDR3 DNA: TGTGCCAGCAGCCAAGTTAACAGATACTACGAGCAGTACTTC. The whole variable domain, remainder taken from reference TRBV14 and TRBJ2-7, is EAGVTQFPSHSVIEKGQTVTLRCDPISGHDNLYWYRRVMGKEIKFLLHFVKESKQDESGMPNNRFLAERTGGTYSTLKVQPAELEDSGVYFCASSQVNRYYEQYFGPGTRLTVT.

The rearrangement uses TRBV7-3 and TRBJ2-1; 15 nucleotides agree with TRBD2. Germline CDR1 reads SGHTA; CDR2 reads FQGTGA. The trim removed 5 bases at V and 8 bases at J, leaving 10 bases unmatched. The CDR3 consists of 17 residues. The DNA of the CDR3 is TGTGCCAGCAGCCGCGGACTAGCGGGGGGGAGGGACTATGAGCAGTTCTTC. It translates to CASSRGLAGGRDYEQFF.

This clonotype was picked up many times. The chain links TRBV27 to TRBJ2-7, with D hard to call. Germline V CDR1 and CDR2: MNHEY, SMNVEV (reference sequence). Trimming took off 6 bases at V and 0 bases at J, with 9 bases between the two ends. The CDR3 is 13 residues long. CDR3 sequence reads: CASSFGPSYEQYV. The CDR3 region has the DNA TGTGCCAGCAGCTTTGGGCCCTCCTACGAGCAGTACGTC.

This clonotype was observed a handful of times. The chain carries TRBV7-6 and TRBJ2-5, with TRBD2 as a possible D gene (6 bases). This CDR3 is built from 14 residues. The V gene's germline CDR1 is SGHVS and CDR2 FNYEAQ. V shed 4 bases and J shed 2 bases, with 11 bases lying between them. CDR3 nucleotide sequence: TGTGCCAGCAGCTCCTTTGGGGGGCAAGAGACCCAGTACTTC. It specifies CASSSFGGQETQYF.